This TCR beta chain originates from a study of vaccination effects on CD4 cells after COVID-19. This table comes from immunoSEQ multiplex PCR, and its TCRdb copy is limited to in-frame clones, with some not included. The sample lists around 71,000 clones, approximately 70% occurring once. About this clone: The antigen remains unidentified.

The CDR3 loop spans 14 amino acids. Germline values: CDR1 LGHDT, CDR2 YNNKEL (reference sequence). Deletions cut 4 bases from V and 12 bases from J, with 16 bases between. Prior to sequencing, the ViraFEST assay stimulated PBMC with viral peptide pools, which expanded the antigen-specific CD4+ T cells. Following an approximately eleven-day culture, CD4+ T cells were purified. All vaccine recipients tested negative for nucleocapsid antibodies and had never contracted SARS-CoV-2 infection. A density of approximately 2.2 million PBMC per well was used; these cells were cultured with approximately 9.3 IU/ml IL-2 and approximately 9.4 ug/ml peptides. Half the medium was swapped for IL-2 medium on days 3 and 7. Study outcomes and limitations: Marked clonal contraction was seen late after vaccination (in both infection- and vaccine-induced clones).

The chain employs TRBV3-1 (or the pseudogene TRBV3-2) and TRBJ1-6; tentative D call: TRBD1 (6 bases). The sequence came from a human donor who received a COVID-19 vaccine. The source material was CD4+ T cells from PBMCs cultured with HCoV-OC43 spike peptides, sampled before COVID-19 vaccination. Subset described: HCoV-OC43 spike overlapping peptide pool stimulation. The CDR3 here is CASSLRGISGPLHF. The CDR3 DNA is TGTGCCAGCAGCCTTAGGGGGATTTCGGGACCCCTCCACTTT.